This T cell receptor beta chain is drawn from a study of regulatory T cells in long-lasting Graves disease. The table lists this clonotype with many counts. HTBI primers from iRepertoire and Arm-PCR of CDR3 regions yielded the TCR beta libraries. TCRdb re-called the multiplex PCR reads with MiXCR, one entry per CDR3 protein. The data hold approximately 290,000 distinct CDR3 sequences, with 22% observed a single time. As for time point: persistent/refractory GD, antithyroid drugs over 5 years with positive TRAb. The TCR library was made from RNA that had been extracted from PBMCs in TRIzol. This receptor was obtained from a female donor with Graves disease. Source: peripheral blood mononuclear cells (PBMCs), taken when the disease was refractory, from a patient treated with antithyroid drugs.

In DNA, the CDR3 is TGTGCCAGCAGCTCCCTCAGGGCGGCGGGAAACGAGCAGTACTTC. Its translation is CASSSLRAAGNEQYF. The chain combines TRBV11-2 with TRBJ2-7, with D tentatively TRBD2 (6 bases). V lost 4 bases, J lost 5 bases, and 18 bases lay in between. CDR1 and CDR2 (germline): SGHAT, FQNNGV. This CDR3 is built from 15 residues. Complete variable domain (other parts from reference TRBV11-2 and TRBJ2-7): EAGVAQSPRYKIIEKRQSVAFWCNPISGHATLYWYQQILGQGPKLLIQFQNNGVVDDSQLPKDRFSAERLKGVDSTLKIQPAKLEDSAVYLCASSSLRAAGNEQYFGPGTRLTVT.